Reported below is one T cell receptor (beta chain). The antigen is unknown. This sample is part of a study of neoadjuvant nivolumab and ipilimumab in lung cancer. The assay was immunoSEQ multiplex PCR, and TCRdb's table has in-frame clones only and misses some. This sample has tens of thousands of clones, with about 85% found just once. There are 21 residues in the CDR3. With V trimmed by 0 bases and J by 2 bases, 14 bases remained unmatched. Germline V CDR1 and CDR2: MGHRA, YSYEKL. Points from the study as a whole: Compared with tumor-adjacent uninvolved lung, resected tumors showed greater richness and clonality. From pretherapy to surgery, tumor richness and clonality rose with dual therapy.

The specimen comprised peripheral blood, sampled before neoadjuvant nivolumab, alone or with ipilimumab. The chain employs TRBV4-1 and TRBJ2-1; 12 bases map to TRBD2. This TCR was recovered from an adult with non-small cell lung cancer. The CDR3 region is CASSQDDRASGGANPYNEQFF. CDR3 in DNA: TGCGCCAGCAGCCAAGATGACAGGGCTAGCGGGGGGGCCAATCCCTACAATGAGCAGTTCTTC.